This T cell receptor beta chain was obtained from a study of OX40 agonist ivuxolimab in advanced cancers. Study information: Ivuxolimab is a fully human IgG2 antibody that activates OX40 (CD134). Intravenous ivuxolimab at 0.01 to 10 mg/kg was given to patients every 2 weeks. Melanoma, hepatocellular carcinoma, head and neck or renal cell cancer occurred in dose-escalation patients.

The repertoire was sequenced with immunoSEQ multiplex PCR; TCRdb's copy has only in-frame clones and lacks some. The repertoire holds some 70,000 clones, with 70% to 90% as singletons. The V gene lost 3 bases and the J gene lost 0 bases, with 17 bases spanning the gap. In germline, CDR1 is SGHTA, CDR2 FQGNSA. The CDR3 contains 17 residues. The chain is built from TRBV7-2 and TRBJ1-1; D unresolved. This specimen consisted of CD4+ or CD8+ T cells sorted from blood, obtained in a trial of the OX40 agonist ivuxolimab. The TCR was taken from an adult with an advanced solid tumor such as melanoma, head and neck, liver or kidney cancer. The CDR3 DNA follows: TGTGCCAGCAGCTTCCTGCGTCAGTTGGGTCTGAACACTGAAGCTTTCTTT. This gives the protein CASSFLRQLGLNTEAFF. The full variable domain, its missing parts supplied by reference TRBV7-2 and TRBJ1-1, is GAGVSQSPSNKVTEKGKDVELRCDPISGHTALYWYRQSLGQGLEFLIYFQGNSAPDKSGLPSDRFSAERTGGSVSTLTIQRTQQEDSAVYLCASSFLRQLGLNTEAFFGQGTRLTVV.